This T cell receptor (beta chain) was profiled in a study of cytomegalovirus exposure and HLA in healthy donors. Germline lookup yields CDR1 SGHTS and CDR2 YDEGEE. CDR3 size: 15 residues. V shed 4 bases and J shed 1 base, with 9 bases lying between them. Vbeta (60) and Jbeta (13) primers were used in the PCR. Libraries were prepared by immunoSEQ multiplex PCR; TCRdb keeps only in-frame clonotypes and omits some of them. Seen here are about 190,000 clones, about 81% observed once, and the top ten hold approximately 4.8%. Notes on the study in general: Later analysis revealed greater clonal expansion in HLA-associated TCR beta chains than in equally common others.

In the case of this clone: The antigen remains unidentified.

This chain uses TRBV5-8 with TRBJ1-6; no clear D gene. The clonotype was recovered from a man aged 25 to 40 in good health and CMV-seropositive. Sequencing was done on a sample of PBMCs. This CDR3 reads CASSGGGSYNSPLHF. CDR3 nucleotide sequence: TGTGCCAGCAGCGGCGGAGGTTCCTATAATTCACCCCTCCACTTT.